The 17 T cell receptor beta chains reported below all come from one sample, sequenced in a study of tumor T cells in aggressive B-cell lymphoma. Method: immunoSEQ multiplex PCR; TCRdb's copy keeps in-frame clones and lacks some. The sample shows about 2,900 clones, around 90% of them seen only once. Sequences were obtained from tumor tissue. The receptors stem from an adult with diffuse large B cell lymphoma.

The chain links TRBV7-3 to TRBJ2-2; perhaps TRBD2 as D (6 bases). The germline CDR1 and CDR2 sequences are SGHTA and FQGTGA. The CDR3 loop spans 14 amino acids. Trimming took off 5 bases at V and 3 bases at J, with 10 bases between the two ends. CDR3 DNA: TGTGCCAGCAGCCGAGGGAGGTACACCGGGGAGCTGTTTTTT. Protein sequence: CASSRGRYTGELFF.

As for this clone: One end of the junction fails to match germline, which may point to a read error. The chain has TRBV7-9 and TRBJ1-3, with D uncertain. Germline CDR1 reads SEHNR; CDR2 reads FQNEAQ (reference sequence). The CDR3 is made up of 13 amino acids. The CDR3 loop reads CASSLNVGDTIYF. Written as DNA, the CDR3 is TGTGCCAGCAGCTTAAATGTGGGAGACACTATATATTTT.

The V gene is TRBV6-6, the J gene TRBJ2-7, with 11 bases fitting TRBD1. This CDR3 is built from 14 residues. Germline V lookup: CDR1 MNHNY, CDR2 SVGAGI (reference sequence). Losses at the gene ends were 5 bases for V and 5 bases for J; bases not matched to a gene: 5. The CDR3 DNA sequence: TGTGCCAGCAGTCGGACAGGGGGCCAGGACGAGCAGTACTTC. It specifies CASSRTGGQDEQYF.

CDR3: CASSSLSVSYNEQFF. Here the CDR3 DNA reads TGTGCCAGCAGCTCCCTCTCCGTTTCCTACAATGAGCAGTTCTTC. The chain is built from TRBV11-2 and TRBJ2-1; D gene ambiguous. Deletions cut 4 bases from V and 1 base from J, with 11 bases between. The CDR3 runs to 15 residues. Germline CDR1 SGHAT, CDR2 FQNNGV.

CDR3 DNA: TGTGCCAGCAGCTTAGGACTGAACAATGAGCAGTTCTTC. It codes for CASSLGLNNEQFF. The chain recombines TRBV7-8 with TRBJ2-1; D gene unclear. Trimming cost V 1 base and J 5 bases, with 6 bases left between them. The CDR3 covers 13 residues. The germline CDR1 and CDR2 sequences are SGHVS and FQNEAQ.

This chain joins TRBV7-2 and TRBJ1-6; 7 bases line up with TRBD1. Germline V gene lookup returns CDR1 SGHTA and CDR2 FQGNSA. This CDR3 is 14 amino acids long. Germline trimming cut 3 bases from V and 10 bases from J; bases unmatched to any gene: 6. The CDR3 DNA sequence: TGTGCCAGCAGCTTGACAGGGATGCGGTCACCCCTCCACTTT. It translates to CASSLTGMRSPLHF. The full variable domain, completed using reference TRBV7-2 and TRBJ1-6, is GAGVSQSPSNKVTEKGKDVELRCDPISGHTALYWYRQSLGQGLEFLIYFQGNSAPDKSGLPSDRFSAERTGGSVSTLTIQRTQQEDSAVYLCASSLTGMRSPLHFGNGTRLTVT.

This clone was recorded only once. The chain employs TRBV5-1 and TRBJ1-2; 8 nucleotides line up with TRBD1. The J segment lost 2 bases and the V segment lost 9 bases, leaving 12 bases of the junction unmatched. The CDR3 is made up of 15 amino acids. Per germline, CDR1 SGHRS and CDR2 YFSETQ. CDR3 region: CATSAGTGGNYGYTF. The CDR3 DNA follows: TGCGCCACCTCAGCGGGTACAGGGGGAAACTATGGCTACACCTTC. The complete variable domain, with remaining parts taken from reference TRBV5-1 and TRBJ1-2, reads KAGVTQTPRYLIKTRGQQVTLSCSPISGHRSVSWYQQTPGQGLQFLFEYFSETQRNKGNFPGRFSGRQFSNSRSEMNVSTLELGDSALYLCATSAGTGGNYGYTFGSGTRLTVV.

V is TRBV5-1 and J is TRBJ1-3; D is unclear. The V gene's germline CDR1 is SGHRS and CDR2 YFSETQ. This CDR3 is built from 16 residues. The V and J ends lost 0 bases and 0 bases respectively, with 10 bases between them. The CDR3 sequence: CASSLVQVGSGNTIYF. DNA of the CDR3: TGCGCCAGCAGCTTGGTGCAGGTCGGCTCTGGAAACACCATATATTTT. Full variable domain (missing parts from reference TRBV5-1 and TRBJ1-3): KAGVTQTPRYLIKTRGQQVTLSCSPISGHRSVSWYQQTPGQGLQFLFEYFSETQRNKGNFPGRFSGRQFSNSRSEMNVSTLELGDSALYLCASSLVQVGSGNTIYFGEGSWLTVV.

The chain joins TRBV19 to TRBJ1-1; D possibly corresponds to TRBD1 (6 bases). Germline assignment: CDR1 LNHDA and CDR2 SQIVND (reference sequence). This CDR3 contains 17 residues. V was trimmed by 0 bases and J by 1 base, leaving 15 bases between them. DNA of the CDR3: TGTGCCAGTAGTATAGATCTTCTGGGGGCGACGAACACTGAAGCTTTCTTT. It yields the protein CASSIDLLGATNTEAFF.

The chain carries TRBV9 and TRBJ2-7; 10 bases fit TRBD1. Germline CDR1 and CDR2: SGDLS and YYNGEE. The CDR3 extends over 17 amino acids. After removal of 3 bases from V and 3 bases from J, the junction contained 12 bases not matched to a gene. The CDR3 DNA follows: TGTGCCAGCAGCGCCAGATCGGGACAGGGGTCATACTACGAGCAGTACTTC. It specifies CASSARSGQGSYYEQYF. The full variable domain, its missing parts supplied by reference TRBV9 and TRBJ2-7, is DSGVTQTPKHLITATGQRVTLRCSPRSGDLSVYWYQQSLDQGLQFLIQYYNGEERAKGNILERFSAQQFPDLHSELNLSSLELGDSALYFCASSARSGQGSYYEQYFGPGTRLTVT.

The gene calls are TRBV9 and TRBJ1-1, with 10 bases that match TRBD1. This CDR3 spans 13 amino acids. Trimming at V came to 4 bases and at J to 12 bases, leaving 9 bases not matched to a gene. Germline V gene sequence: CDR1 SGDLS, CDR2 YYNGEE. Here the CDR3 DNA reads TGTGCCAGCAGCCCAGGGACAGGGGTTGGGACTTTCTTT. It translates to CASSPGTGVGTFF.

The CDR3 region is CASSSGSGTRGNEQYF. The CDR3 DNA sequence: TGCGCCAGCAGCTCGGGCTCGGGGACTAGGGGCAACGAGCAGTACTTC. The chain combines TRBV5-1 with TRBJ2-7; 8 nucleotides align to TRBD2. Per germline, CDR1 SGHRS and CDR2 YFSETQ. V dropped 3 bases and J dropped 5; count of bases not matched to a gene: 13. This CDR3 region has 16 residues.

This chain connects TRBV29-1 to TRBJ2-2; D call uncertain. The CDR3 length is 14 residues. CDR1 is SQVTM and CDR2 is ANQGSEA in the germline V gene. V lost 0 bases, J lost 0 bases, and 5 bases lay in between. The DNA for the CDR3 is TGCAGCGTTGAAGAGGCGGCGAACACCGGGGAGCTGTTTTTT. It codes for CSVEEAANTGELFF.

This chain links TRBV29-1 with TRBJ1-1, with D possibly being TRBD1 (6 bases). This CDR3 is 10 amino acids long. Germline CDR1 SQVTM, CDR2 ANQGSEA. Trimming took off 6 bases at V and 6 bases at J, with 8 bases between the two ends. CDR3 DNA sequence: TGCAGCGTACAGGGCTCTGAAGCTTTCTTT. This gives the protein CSVQGSEAFF.

V gene TRBV5-4 combines with J gene TRBJ2-3; 8 bases match TRBD2. The germline V gene has CDR1 SGHNT and CDR2 YYREEE (reference sequence). Trimming cost V 0 bases and J 1 base; bases outside gene matches: 13. The CDR3 has 19 amino acids. The CDR3 sequence: CASSLAPSGGPIGTDTQYF. Written as DNA, the CDR3 is TGTGCCAGCAGCTTGGCCCCCAGCGGGGGCCCCATTGGCACAGATACGCAGTATTTT.

The chain links TRBV14 to TRBJ1-2; D unresolved. In germline, CDR1 is SGHDN, CDR2 FVKESK. The CDR3 consists of 12 residues. Trimming shortened V by 8 bases and J by 4 bases, and 11 bases separated the two germline ends. The CDR3 DNA reads as TGTGCCAGCGGTAACACCCCCTATGGCTACACCTTC. Its protein is CASGNTPYGYTF.

CDR3 sequence: CASRKGAGANVLTF. DNA for the CDR3: TGTGCCAGCAGGAAGGGGGCTGGGGCCAACGTCCTGACTTTC. The chain joins TRBV6-1 to TRBJ2-6, with D possibly matching TRBD1 (6 bases). Germline V gene data show CDR1 as MNHNS and CDR2 as SASEGT. V lost 6 bases, J lost 2 bases, and 8 bases lay in between. The CDR3 loop spans 14 amino acids.